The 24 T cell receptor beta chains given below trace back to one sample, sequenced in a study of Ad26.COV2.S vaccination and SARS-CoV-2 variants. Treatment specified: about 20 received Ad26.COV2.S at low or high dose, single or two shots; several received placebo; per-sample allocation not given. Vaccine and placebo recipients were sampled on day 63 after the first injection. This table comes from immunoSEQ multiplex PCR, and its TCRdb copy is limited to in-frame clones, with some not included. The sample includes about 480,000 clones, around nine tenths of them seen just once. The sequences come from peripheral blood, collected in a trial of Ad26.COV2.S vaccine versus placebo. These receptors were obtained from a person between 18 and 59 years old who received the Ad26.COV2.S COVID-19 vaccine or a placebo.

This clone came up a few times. The CDR3 nucleotides are TGTGCCAGCGCATCTCAGGGATACACCGGGGAGCTGTTTTTT. It specifies CASASQGYTGELFF. This sequence joins TRBV27 and TRBJ2-2; D is possibly TRBD1 (5 bases). This CDR3 spans 14 amino acids. Germline values: CDR1 MNHEY, CDR2 SMNVEV (reference sequence). Trimming removed 8 bases at V and 3 bases at J, with 13 bases between.

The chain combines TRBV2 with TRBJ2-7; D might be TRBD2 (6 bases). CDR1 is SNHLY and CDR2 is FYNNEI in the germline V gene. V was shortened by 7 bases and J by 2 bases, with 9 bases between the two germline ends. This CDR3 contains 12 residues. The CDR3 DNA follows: TGTGCCAGCAAGGCGGGGCCCTACGAGCAGTACTTC. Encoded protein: CASKAGPYEQYF.

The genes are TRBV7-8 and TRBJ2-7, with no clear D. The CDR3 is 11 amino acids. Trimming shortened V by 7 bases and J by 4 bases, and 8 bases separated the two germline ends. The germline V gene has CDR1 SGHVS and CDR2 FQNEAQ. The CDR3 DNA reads TGTGCCAGCAACAACCAATACGAGCAGTACTTC. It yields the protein CASNNQYEQYF.

CDR3: CSAALSERDTF. Here the CDR3 DNA reads TGCAGCGCCGCTTTATCAGAAAGGGACACCTTC. V is TRBV29-1 and J is TRBJ1-2, with no clear D. The V and J ends lost 7 bases and 12 bases respectively, with 18 bases between them. The germline gives CDR1 SQVTM, CDR2 ANQGSEA. The CDR3 extends over 11 amino acids.

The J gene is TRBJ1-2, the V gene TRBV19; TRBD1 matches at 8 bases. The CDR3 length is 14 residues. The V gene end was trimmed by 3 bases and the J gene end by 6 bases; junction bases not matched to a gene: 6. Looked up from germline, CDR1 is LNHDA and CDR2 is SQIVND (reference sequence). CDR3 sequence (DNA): TGTGCCAGTAGTATCGAGCAGGGGGCGAATGGCTACACCTTC. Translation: CASSIEQGANGYTF.

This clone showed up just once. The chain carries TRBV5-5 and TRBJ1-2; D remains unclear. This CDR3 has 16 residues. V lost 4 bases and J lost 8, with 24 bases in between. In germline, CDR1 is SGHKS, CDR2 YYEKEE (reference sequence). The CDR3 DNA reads TGTGCCAGCAGCCTGCTCCCACTAGGAGGCGACTCGGGCTACACCTTC. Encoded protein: CASSLLPLGGDSGYTF. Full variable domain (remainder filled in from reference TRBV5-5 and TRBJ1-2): DAGVTQSPTHLIKTRGQQVTLRCSPISGHKSVSWYQQVLGQGPQFIFQYYEKEERGRGNFPDRFSARQFPNYSSELNVNALLLGDSALYLCASSLLPLGGDSGYTFGSGTRLTVV.

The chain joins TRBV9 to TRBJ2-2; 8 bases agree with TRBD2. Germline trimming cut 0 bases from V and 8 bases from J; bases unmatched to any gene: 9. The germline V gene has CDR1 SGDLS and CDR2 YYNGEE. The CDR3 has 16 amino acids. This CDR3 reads CASSVGPGGPDGELFF. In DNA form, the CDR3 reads TGTGCCAGCAGCGTAGGCCCGGGAGGGCCTGATGGGGAGCTGTTTTTT.

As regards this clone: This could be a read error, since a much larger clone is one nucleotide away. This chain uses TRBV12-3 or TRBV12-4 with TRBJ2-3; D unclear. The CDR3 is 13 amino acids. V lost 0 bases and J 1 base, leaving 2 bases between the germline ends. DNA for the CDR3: TGTGCCAGCAGTTTAGCAGGCACAGATACGCAGTATTTT. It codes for CASSLAGTDTQYF.

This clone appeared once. The CDR3 here is CAISMGIGTEAFF. The CDR3, as DNA: TGTGCCATCAGTATGGGGATTGGCACTGAAGCTTTCTTT. This chain links TRBV10-3 with TRBJ1-1; no definite D call. CDR1 ENHRY and CDR2 SYGVKD come from the germline V gene. The CDR3 runs 13 residues. V dropped 5 bases and J dropped 4 bases, with 11 bases sitting between them.

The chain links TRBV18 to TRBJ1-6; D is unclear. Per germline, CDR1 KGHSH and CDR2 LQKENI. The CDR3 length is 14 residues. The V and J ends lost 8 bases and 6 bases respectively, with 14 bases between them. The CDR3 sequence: CASAHGVGNSPLHF. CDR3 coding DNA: TGTGCCAGCGCACACGGGGTTGGTAATTCACCCCTCCACTTT.

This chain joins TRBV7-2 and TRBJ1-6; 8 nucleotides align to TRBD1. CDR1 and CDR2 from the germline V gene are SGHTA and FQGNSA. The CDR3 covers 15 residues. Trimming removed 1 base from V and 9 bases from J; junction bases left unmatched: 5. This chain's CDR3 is CASSLDGQGSSPLHF. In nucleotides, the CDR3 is TGTGCCAGCAGCTTAGACGGACAGGGAAGTTCACCCCTCCACTTT.

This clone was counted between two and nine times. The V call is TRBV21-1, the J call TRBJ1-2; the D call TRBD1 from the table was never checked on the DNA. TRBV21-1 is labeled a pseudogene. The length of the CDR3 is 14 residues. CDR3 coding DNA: TGTGCCAGCAGCAAGGGACAGCTTAACTATGGCTACACCTTC. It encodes CASSKGQLNYGYTF.

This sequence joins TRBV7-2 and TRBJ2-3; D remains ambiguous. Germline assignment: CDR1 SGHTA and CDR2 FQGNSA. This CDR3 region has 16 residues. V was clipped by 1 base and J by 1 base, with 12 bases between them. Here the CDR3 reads CASSLDRALGTDTQYF. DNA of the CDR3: TGTGCCAGCAGCTTAGATCGGGCCCTCGGCACAGATACGCAGTATTTT.

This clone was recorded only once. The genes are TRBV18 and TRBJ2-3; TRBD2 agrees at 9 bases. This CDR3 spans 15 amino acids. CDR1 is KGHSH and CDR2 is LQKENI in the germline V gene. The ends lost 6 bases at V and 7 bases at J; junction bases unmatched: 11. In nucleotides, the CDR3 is TGTGCCAGCTCCCCCAGAGCGGGAGGAGTGAATACGCAGTATTTT. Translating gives CASSPRAGGVNTQYF.

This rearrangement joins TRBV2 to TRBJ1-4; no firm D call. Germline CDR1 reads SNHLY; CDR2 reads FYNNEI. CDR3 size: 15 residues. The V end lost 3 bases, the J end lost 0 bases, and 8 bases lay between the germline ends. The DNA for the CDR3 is TGTGCCAGCAGTGACGCAAGGGCAACTAATGAAAAACTGTTTTTT. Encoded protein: CASSDARATNEKLFF.

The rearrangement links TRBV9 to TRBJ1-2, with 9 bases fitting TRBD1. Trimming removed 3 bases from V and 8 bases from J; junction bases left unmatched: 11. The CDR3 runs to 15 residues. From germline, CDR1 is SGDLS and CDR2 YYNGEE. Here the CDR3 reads CASSAQYGDREGYTF. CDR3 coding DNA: TGTGCCAGCAGCGCACAGTATGGGGACAGGGAAGGCTACACCTTC.

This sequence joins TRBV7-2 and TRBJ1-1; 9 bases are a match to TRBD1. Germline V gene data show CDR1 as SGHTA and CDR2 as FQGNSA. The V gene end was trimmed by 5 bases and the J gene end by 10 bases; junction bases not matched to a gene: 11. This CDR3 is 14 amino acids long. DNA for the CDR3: TGTGCCAGCAGCGCCTTCCGGGACAGGGTACCAGCTTTCTTT. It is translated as CASSAFRDRVPAFF.

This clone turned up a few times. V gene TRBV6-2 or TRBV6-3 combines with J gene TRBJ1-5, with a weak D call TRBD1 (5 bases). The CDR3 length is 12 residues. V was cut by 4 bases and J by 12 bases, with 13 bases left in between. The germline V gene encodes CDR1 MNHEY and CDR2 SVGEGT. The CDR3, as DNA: TGTGCCAGCAGTTTTCGCCCGGGACTCCAGCATTTT. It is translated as CASSFRPGLQHF.

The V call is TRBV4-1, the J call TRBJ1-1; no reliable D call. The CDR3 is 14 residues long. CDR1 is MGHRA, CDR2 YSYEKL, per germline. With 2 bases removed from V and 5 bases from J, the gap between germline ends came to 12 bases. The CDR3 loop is CASSQPWYATEAFF. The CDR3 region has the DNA TGCGCCAGCAGCCAACCGTGGTATGCGACTGAAGCTTTCTTT.

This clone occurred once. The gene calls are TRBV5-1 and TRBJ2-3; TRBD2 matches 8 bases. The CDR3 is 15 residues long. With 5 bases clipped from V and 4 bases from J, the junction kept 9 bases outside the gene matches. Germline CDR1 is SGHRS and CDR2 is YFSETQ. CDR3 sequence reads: CASSVSGIVADTQYF. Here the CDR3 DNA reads TGCGCCAGCAGTGTTAGCGGGATTGTCGCAGATACGCAGTATTTT.

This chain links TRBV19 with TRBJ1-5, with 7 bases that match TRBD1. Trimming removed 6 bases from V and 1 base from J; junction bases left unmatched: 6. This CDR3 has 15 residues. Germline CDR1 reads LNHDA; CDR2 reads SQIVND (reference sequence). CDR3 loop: CASRVTGWSNQPQHF. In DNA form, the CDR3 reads TGTGCCAGTAGGGTGACAGGGTGGAGCAATCAGCCCCAGCATTTT.

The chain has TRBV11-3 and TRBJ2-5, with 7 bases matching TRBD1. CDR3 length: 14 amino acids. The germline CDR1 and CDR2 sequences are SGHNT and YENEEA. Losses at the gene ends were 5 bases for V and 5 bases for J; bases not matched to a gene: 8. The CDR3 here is CASSQGVSGETQYF. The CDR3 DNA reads TGTGCCAGCAGCCAGGGGGTATCAGGGGAGACCCAGTACTTC.

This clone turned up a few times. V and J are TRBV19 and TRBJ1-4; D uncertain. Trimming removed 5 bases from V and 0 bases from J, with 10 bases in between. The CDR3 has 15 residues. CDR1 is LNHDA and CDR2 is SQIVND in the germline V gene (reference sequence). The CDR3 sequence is CASSGYSATNEKLFF. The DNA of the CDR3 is TGTGCCAGTAGTGGATACAGTGCAACTAATGAAAAACTGTTTTTT.

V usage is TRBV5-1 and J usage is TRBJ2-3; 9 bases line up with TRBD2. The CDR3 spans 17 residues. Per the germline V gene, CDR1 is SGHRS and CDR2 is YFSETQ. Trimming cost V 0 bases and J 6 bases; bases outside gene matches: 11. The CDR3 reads CASSLAIGGRATDTQYF. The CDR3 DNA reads TGCGCCAGCAGCTTGGCCATCGGCGGGAGGGCCACCGATACGCAGTATTTT.